This TCR beta chain emerged from a study of early T cells in non-severe SARS-CoV-2 infection (dated by TCRdb to about 2021). A note on the overall study: Bulk RNA from unsorted whole blood was used for TCR sequencing, so alpha and beta chains could not be paired. Findings and caveats that apply to the study as a whole: VDJdb matching was skewed toward anti-spike CD8 responses and likely underestimated virus-specific expansions, missing private and CD4 specificities.

Libraries came from 5' RACE. Sequencer: NextSeq 500. Unique molecular identifiers were attached to individual cDNA molecules in the TCR library protocol so that sequencing error and PCR bias could be corrected. TCR alpha and beta chains were both sequenced, and the abundances of alpha and beta sequences in each sample were closely correlated with each other. Per the authors' processing: Decombinator V4 was used to annotate TCR sequences for V gene, J gene and CDR3. Expanded TCRs were defined as changing significantly between any two time points under a Poisson model with p below 0.0001. TCR abundances were normalised to the total number of TCRs sequenced in each sample and reported as counts per million. MAIT TCRs were defined by TRAV1-2 paired with TRAJ12, TRAJ20 or TRAJ33, and iNKT TCRs by TRAV10 paired with TRAJ18. A search of VDJdb, accessed on 1 November 2021, was run for TCRs annotated to CMV, EBV and SARS-CoV-2, with TCRs annotated for multiple antigens excluded. Using fastp trimming at Q25 and MiXCR clonotype assembly, TCRdb reanalyzed the public sequencing data and kept in-frame beta chains. Entries are consolidated by CDR3 protein sequence, retaining the most common genes and DNA. The V and J calls were not made by the authors but by TCRdb's processing. The sample table holds around 60,000 distinct CDR3 sequences, of which 9.5% to 15% were seen once. The ten largest clones represent 8% to 10% of the sample.

From the cysteine up to the phenylalanine, the CDR3 has a length of 16 residues. Only the CDR3 portion is preserved as DNA: 48 bases, with reading frame beginning at the first base. The germline V gene (reference sequence) yields MNHNY for CDR1 and SVGAGI for CDR2. Unmatched junction bases come to 9, with V trimmed by 7 bases and J by 3 bases. The table lists this clonotype with many counts. This receptor's antigen is unknown. No quality values exist for individual bases; no much larger clone is one base distant. This was a case-control study nested in a cohort of healthcare workers in London, UK, who had nasopharyngeal swab PCR tests and blood samples taken every week. Healthcare workers were enrolled in the week of the UK lockdown, from 23 to 31 March 2020, and were followed every week for up to about 16 weeks.

This TCR was sampled from an adult who was a healthcare worker with PCR-confirmed SARS-CoV-2 infection or an uninfected control (not recorded which). The V and J genes are TRBV6-6 and TRBJ2-4, with 10 bases aligning to TRBD1. The sample taken for sequencing was whole blood. The CDR3 amino acid sequence is: CASNKRQGADKNIQYF. The DNA sequence reads TGTGCCAGCAATAAGAGACAGGGGGCGGACAAAAACATTCAGTACTTC.